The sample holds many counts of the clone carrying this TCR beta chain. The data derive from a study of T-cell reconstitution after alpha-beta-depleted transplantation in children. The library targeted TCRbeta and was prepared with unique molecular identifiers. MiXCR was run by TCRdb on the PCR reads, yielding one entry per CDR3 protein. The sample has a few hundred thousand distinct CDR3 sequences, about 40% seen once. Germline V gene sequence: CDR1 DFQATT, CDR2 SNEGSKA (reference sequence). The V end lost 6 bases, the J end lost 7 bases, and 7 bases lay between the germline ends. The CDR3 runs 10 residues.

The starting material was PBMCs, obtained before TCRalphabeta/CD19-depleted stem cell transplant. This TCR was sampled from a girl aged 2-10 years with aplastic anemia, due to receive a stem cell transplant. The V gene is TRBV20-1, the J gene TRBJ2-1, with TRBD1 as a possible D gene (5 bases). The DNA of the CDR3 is TGCAGTGCCAGGGAAAATGAGCAGTTCTTC. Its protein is CSARENEQFF.